The present entry profiles one T cell receptor (beta chain) with its context. These data belong to a study of blood T cell repertoires in COVID-19. Study as a whole: Some COVID-19 samples were acute and others convalescent; all came from the United States, Italy and Spain. T cells, B-cell-depleted T cells, or PBMCs provided the cDNA or gDNA that served as material.

With 3 bases removed from V and 1 base from J, the gap between germline ends came to 5 bases. Germline CDR1 and CDR2: MNHEY and SMNVEV (reference sequence). CDR3 length equals 13 residues. In the original processing: Reference gene primer amplification yielded estimated nucleated cell counts. Clones were read by immunoSEQ multiplex PCR, and TCRdb kept only the in-frame ones, dropping some. Clone size and V and J calls were adopted from that table, with D and trimming inferred from the DNA. The sample lists approximately 200,000 clones; roughly 80% were seen once. Sequenced sample: peripheral blood. The TCR originated in a woman aged 55 to 70 who had recovered from COVID-19. This rearrangement joins TRBV27 to TRBJ2-3; D gene uncertain. Here the CDR3 DNA reads TGTGCCAGCAGTTTTCGGGGCACAGATACGCAGTATTTT. It specifies CASSFRGTDTQYF.